Following are 10 T cell receptor beta chains from one sample sequenced in a study of OX40 agonist ivuxolimab in advanced cancers. Repertoires were generated with immunoSEQ multiplex PCR, while TCRdb's copy carries only in-frame clones and drops some. The sample has approximately 40,000 clones, approximately 92% seen once. This material consisted of CD4+ or CD8+ T cells sorted from blood, taken in a trial of the OX40 agonist ivuxolimab. The receptors derive from an adult with an advanced solid tumor such as melanoma, head and neck, liver or kidney cancer.

The chain employs TRBV15 and TRBJ1-2; tentatively, D is TRBD1 (6 bases). Germline CDR1 is LNHNV and CDR2 is YYDKDF (reference sequence). The CDR3 contains 15 residues. Trimming left V 0 bases short and J 6 bases short, with 14 bases between. This chain's CDR3 is CATSRDRNRVDGYTF. The CDR3 DNA reads TGTGCCACCAGCAGAGATCGGAACAGGGTCGATGGCTACACCTTC.

The chain recombines TRBV28 with TRBJ1-1; a weak D match, TRBD1 (5 bases). Between the trimmed V and J ends, which lost 6 bases and 5 bases, there was a span of 13 bases. CDR3 length equals 13 residues. In germline, CDR1 is MDHEN, CDR2 SYDVKM. The CDR3 sequence is CASRVSRATEAFF. The CDR3 DNA reads as TGTGCCAGCAGGGTAAGCAGGGCGACTGAAGCTTTCTTT.

As DNA, the CDR3 is TGTGCCAGCAGTGAACACAGGGGGATCACCGGGGAGCTGTTTTTT. Translated, it gives CASSEHRGITGELFF. The rearrangement uses TRBV2 and TRBJ2-2, with 8 bases matching TRBD1. V was pared by 2 bases and J by 4 bases, with 3 bases of the junction left unmatched. This CDR3 is built from 15 residues. Germline CDR1 and CDR2: SNHLY and FYNNEI.

This clone appeared once. The chain uses TRBV19 and TRBJ1-4, with 8 bases aligning to TRBD1. This CDR3 comprises 14 residues. Trimming took 7 bases from V and 2 from J; bases not matched to a gene: 3. CDR1 and CDR2 (germline): LNHDA, SQIVND (reference sequence). CDR3 nucleotide sequence: TGTGCCAGTACCCGGACAGGGACTAATGAAAAACTGTTTTTT. This encodes CASTRTGTNEKLFF.

CDR3 sequence (DNA): TGTGCCAGCAGTTACCAAGCAGCCAACACTGAAGCTTTCTTT. Translation gives CASSYQAANTEAFF. The chain uses TRBV6-6 and TRBJ1-1, with D uncertain. The CDR3 totals 14 residues. In germline, CDR1 is MNHNY, CDR2 SVGAGI (reference sequence). The ends were cut back, 2 bases at V and 2 bases at J, with 9 bases in the middle.

The chain uses TRBV10-1 and TRBJ2-3; 10 bases line up with TRBD2. Germline lookup yields CDR1 WNHNN and CDR2 SYGVQD (reference sequence). The CDR3 is made up of 19 amino acids. Trimming removed 0 bases from V and 4 bases from J; junction bases left unmatched: 13. The CDR3 nucleotides read TGCGCCAGCAGTGAGTCGGGATTGACTAGCGGGTTCCCCCCAGATACGCAGTATTTT. Translation gives CASSESGLTSGFPPDTQYF.

The CDR3 coding sequence is TGTGCCAGTAGTATAAGCACAGGGGGAGGCTACGAGCAGTACTTC. Amino acids: CASSISTGGGYEQYF. The chain carries TRBV19 and TRBJ2-7; TRBD1 aligns across 8 bases. Looked up from germline, CDR1 is LNHDA and CDR2 is SQIVND (reference sequence). The CDR3 covers 15 residues. Trimming cost V 2 bases and J 3 bases; bases outside gene matches: 6. The full variable domain, in which reference TRBV19 and TRBJ2-7 provide the parts outside the CDR3, is DGGITQSPKYLFRKEGQNVTLSCEQNLNHDAMYWYRQDPGQGLRLIYYSQIVNDFQKGDIAEGYSVSREKKESFPLTVTSAQKNPTAFYLCASSISTGGGYEQYFGPGTRLTVT.

The chain recombines TRBV7-9 with TRBJ2-7; D might be TRBD2 (6 bases). Trimming took off 3 bases at V and 5 bases at J, with 8 bases between the two ends. Germline assignment: CDR1 SEHNR and CDR2 FQNEAQ (reference sequence). The CDR3 loop spans 12 amino acids. The chain's CDR3 is CASSFRGNEQYV. The CDR3 coding sequence is TGTGCCAGCAGCTTTCGGGGGAACGAGCAGTACGTC.

The count of this clone is one. This chain links TRBV25-1 with TRBJ2-7; a weak D match, TRBD1 (5 bases). CDR3 length equals 12 residues. Germline lookup yields CDR1 MGHDK and CDR2 SYGVNS. V was clipped by 2 bases and J by 5 bases, with 7 bases between them. The CDR3 region is CASSEPGNEQYF. The CDR3 DNA follows: TGTGCCAGCAGTGAACCAGGGAACGAGCAGTACTTC.

CDR3: CASSWGAYEQYF. The CDR3 DNA reads TGTGCCAGCAGCTGGGGAGCCTACGAGCAGTACTTC. The chain combines TRBV5-6 with TRBJ2-7; perhaps TRBD2 as D (5 bases). V was pared by 3 bases and J by 2 bases, with 6 bases between. Germline V gene lookup returns CDR1 SGHDT and CDR2 YYEEEE. This CDR3 is 12 amino acids long.